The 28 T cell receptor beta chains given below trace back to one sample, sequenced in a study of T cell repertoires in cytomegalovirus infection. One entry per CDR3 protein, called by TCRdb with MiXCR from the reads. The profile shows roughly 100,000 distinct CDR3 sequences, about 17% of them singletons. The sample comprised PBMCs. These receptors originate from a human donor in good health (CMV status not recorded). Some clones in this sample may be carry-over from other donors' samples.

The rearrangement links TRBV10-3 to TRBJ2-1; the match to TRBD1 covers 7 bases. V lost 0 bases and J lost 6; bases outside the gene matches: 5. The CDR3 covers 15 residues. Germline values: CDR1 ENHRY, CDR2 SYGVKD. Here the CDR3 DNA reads TGTGCCATCAGTGAGTCGAGAGGGGGCACCAATGAGCAGTTCTTC. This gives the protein CAISESRGGTNEQFF.

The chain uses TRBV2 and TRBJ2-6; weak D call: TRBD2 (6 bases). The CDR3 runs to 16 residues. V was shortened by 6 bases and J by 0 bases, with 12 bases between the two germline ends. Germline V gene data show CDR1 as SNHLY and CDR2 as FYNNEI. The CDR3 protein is CASRTRDFSGANVLTF. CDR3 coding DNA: TGTGCCAGCAGGACGAGGGACTTCTCTGGGGCCAACGTCCTGACTTTC.

The CDR3 DNA is TGTGCCAGCAGTTACGGACAGGGTGAATCACCCCTCCACTTT. Encoded protein: CASSYGQGESPLHF. The chain couples TRBV7-9 to TRBJ1-6; 8 nucleotides align to TRBD1. The length of the CDR3 is 14 residues. Germline trimming cut 6 bases from V and 10 bases from J; bases unmatched to any gene: 8. Germline lookup yields CDR1 SEHNR and CDR2 FQNEAQ (reference sequence). Combining the CDR3 with reference TRBV7-9 and TRBJ1-6 gives the whole variable domain DTGVSQNPRHKITKRGQNVTFRCDPISEHNRLYWYRQTLGQGPEFLTYFQNEAQLEKSRLLSDRFSAERPKGSFSTLEIQRTEQGDSAMYLCASSYGQGESPLHFGNGTRLTVT.

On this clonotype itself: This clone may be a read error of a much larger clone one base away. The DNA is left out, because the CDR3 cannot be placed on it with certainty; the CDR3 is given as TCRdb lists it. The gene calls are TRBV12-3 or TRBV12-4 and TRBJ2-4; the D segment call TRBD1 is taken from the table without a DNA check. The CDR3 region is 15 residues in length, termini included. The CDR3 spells CASSLAWGQGNIEYF.

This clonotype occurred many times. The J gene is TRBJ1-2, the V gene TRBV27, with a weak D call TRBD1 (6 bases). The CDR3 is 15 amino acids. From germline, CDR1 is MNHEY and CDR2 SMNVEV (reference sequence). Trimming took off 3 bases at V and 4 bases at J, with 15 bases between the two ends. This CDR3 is CASSLKGGQGYGYTF. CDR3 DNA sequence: TGTGCCAGCAGTTTGAAAGGGGGGCAGGGCTATGGCTACACCTTC.

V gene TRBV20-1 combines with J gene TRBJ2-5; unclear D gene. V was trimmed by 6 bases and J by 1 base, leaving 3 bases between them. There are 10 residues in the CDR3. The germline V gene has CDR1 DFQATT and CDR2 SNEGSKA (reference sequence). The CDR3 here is CSAFQETQYF. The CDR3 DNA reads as TGCAGTGCGTTCCAAGAGACCCAGTACTTC.

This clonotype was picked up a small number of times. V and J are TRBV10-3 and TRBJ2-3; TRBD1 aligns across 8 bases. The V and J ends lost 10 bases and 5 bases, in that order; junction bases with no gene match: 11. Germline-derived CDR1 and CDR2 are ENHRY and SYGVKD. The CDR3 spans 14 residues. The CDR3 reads CATADRGRLDTQYF. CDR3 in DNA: TGTGCCACCGCCGACAGGGGAAGATTAGATACGCAGTATTTT.

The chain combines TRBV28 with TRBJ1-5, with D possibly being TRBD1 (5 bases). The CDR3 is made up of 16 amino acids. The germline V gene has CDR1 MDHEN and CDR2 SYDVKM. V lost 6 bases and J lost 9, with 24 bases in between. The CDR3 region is CASRSRQGGGVRPQHF. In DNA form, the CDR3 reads TGTGCCAGCAGAAGCCGTCAGGGAGGCGGGGTCAGGCCCCAGCATTTT.

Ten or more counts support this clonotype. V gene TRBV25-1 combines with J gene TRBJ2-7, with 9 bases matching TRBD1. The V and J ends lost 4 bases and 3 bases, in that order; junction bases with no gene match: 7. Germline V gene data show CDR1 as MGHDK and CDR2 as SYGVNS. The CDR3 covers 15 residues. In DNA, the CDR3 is TGTGCCAGCAGTGTAACCGGGACAGGGAACTACGAGCAGTACTTC. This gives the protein CASSVTGTGNYEQYF.

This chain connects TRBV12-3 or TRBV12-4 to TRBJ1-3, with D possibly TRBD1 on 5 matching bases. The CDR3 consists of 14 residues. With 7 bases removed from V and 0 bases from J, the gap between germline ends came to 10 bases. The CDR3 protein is CASIDDSSGNTIYF. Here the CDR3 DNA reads TGTGCCAGCATCGACGACAGCTCTGGAAACACCATATATTTT.

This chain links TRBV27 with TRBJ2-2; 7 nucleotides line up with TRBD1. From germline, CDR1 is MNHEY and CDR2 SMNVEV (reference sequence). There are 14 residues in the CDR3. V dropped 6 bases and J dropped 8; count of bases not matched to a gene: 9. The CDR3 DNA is TGTGCCAGCAGGGCCACAGGGGCTGGGGGGGAGCTGTTTTTT. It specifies CASRATGAGGELFF.

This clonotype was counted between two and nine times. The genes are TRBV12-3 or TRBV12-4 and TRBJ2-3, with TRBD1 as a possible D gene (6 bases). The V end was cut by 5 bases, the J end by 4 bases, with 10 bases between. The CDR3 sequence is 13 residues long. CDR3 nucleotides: TGTGCCAGCAGTGAAACAGGGTCAGATACGCAGTATTTT. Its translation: CASSETGSDTQYF.

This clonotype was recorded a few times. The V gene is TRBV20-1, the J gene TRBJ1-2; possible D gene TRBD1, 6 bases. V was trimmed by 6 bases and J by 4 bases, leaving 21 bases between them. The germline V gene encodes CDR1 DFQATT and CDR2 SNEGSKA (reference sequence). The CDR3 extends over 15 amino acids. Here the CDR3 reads CSARTDTPLGYGYTF. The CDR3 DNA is TGCAGTGCACGGACAGACACCCCCTTGGGCTATGGCTACACCTTC.

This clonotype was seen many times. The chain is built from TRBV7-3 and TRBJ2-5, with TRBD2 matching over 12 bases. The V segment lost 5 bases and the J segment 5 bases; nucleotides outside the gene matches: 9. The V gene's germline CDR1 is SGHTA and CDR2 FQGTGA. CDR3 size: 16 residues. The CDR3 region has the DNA TGTGCCAGCAGCGCCACACTAGCGGGGGGCATGGAGACCCAGTACTTC. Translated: CASSATLAGGMETQYF.

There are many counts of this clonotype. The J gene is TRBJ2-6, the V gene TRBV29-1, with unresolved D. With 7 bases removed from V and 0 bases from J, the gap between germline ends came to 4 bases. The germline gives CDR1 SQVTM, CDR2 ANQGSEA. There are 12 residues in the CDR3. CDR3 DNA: TGCAGCGCGGTCTCTGGGGCCAACGTCCTGACTTTC. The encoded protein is CSAVSGANVLTF. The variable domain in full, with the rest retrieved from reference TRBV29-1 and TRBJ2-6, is SAVISQKPSRDICQRGTSLTIQCQVDSQVTMMFWYRQQPGQSLTLIATANQGSEATYESGFVIDKFPISRPNLTFSTLTVSNMSPEDSSIYLCSAVSGANVLTFGAGSRLTVL.

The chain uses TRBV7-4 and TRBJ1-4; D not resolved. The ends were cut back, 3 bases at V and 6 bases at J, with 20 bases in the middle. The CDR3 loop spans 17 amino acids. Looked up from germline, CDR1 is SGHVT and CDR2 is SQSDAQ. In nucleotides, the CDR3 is TGTGCCAGCAGCTTCCCCAGTTACGGGCGCTCCGATGAAAAACTGTTTTTT. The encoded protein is CASSFPSYGRSDEKLFF.

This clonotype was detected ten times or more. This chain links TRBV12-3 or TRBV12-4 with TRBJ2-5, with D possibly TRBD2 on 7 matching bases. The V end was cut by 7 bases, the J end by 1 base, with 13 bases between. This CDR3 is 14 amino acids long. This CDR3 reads CASNEGGGQETQYF. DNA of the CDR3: TGTGCCAGCAACGAGGGAGGGGGCCAAGAGACCCAGTACTTC.

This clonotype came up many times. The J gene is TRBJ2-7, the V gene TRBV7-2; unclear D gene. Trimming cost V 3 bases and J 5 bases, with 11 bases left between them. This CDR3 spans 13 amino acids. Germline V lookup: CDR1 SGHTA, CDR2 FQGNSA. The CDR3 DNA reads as TGTGCCAGCAGCTTTGGCCCGCTCAACGAGCAGTACTTC. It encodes CASSFGPLNEQYF. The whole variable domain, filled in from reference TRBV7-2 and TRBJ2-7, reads GAGVSQSPSNKVTEKGKDVELRCDPISGHTALYWYRQSLGQGLEFLIYFQGNSAPDKSGLPSDRFSAERTGGSVSTLTIQRTQQEDSAVYLCASSFGPLNEQYFGPGTRLTVT.

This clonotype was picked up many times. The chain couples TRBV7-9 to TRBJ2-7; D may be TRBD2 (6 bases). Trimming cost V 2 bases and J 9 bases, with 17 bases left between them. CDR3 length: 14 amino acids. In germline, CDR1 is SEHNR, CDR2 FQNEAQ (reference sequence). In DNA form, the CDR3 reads TGTGCCAGCAGCTTATGGGGGGTCGGGACCAGGCAGTACTTC. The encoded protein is CASSLWGVGTRQYF.

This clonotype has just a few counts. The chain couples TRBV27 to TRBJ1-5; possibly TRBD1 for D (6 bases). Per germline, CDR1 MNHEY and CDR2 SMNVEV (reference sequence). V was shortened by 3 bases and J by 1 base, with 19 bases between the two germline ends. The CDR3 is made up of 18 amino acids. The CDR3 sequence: CASSFGGTQGPSNQPQHF. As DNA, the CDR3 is TGTGCCAGCAGTTTCGGGGGAACACAGGGCCCAAGCAATCAGCCCCAGCATTTT.

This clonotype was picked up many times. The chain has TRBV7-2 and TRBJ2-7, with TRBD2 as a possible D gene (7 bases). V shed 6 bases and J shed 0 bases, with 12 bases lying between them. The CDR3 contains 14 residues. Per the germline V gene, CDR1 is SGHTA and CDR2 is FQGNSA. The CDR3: CASRRGGSSYEQYF. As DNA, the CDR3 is TGTGCCAGCAGGAGGGGGGGGAGCTCCTACGAGCAGTACTTC. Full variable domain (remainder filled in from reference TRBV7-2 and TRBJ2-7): GAGVSQSPSNKVTEKGKDVELRCDPISGHTALYWYRQSLGQGLEFLIYFQGNSAPDKSGLPSDRFSAERTGGSVSTLTIQRTQQEDSAVYLCASRRGGSSYEQYFGPGTRLTVT.

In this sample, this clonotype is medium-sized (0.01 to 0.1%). CDR3 in amino acids: CASSLYGTGRSGELFF. The CDR3, as DNA: TGTGCCAGCAGCTTATACGGGACAGGGCGAAGCGGGGAGCTGTTTTTT. The chain has TRBV7-2 and TRBJ2-2, with TRBD1 matching over 9 bases. Trimming at V came to 2 bases and at J to 7 bases, leaving 8 bases not matched to a gene. Germline CDR1 is SGHTA and CDR2 is FQGNSA. The CDR3 contains 16 residues.

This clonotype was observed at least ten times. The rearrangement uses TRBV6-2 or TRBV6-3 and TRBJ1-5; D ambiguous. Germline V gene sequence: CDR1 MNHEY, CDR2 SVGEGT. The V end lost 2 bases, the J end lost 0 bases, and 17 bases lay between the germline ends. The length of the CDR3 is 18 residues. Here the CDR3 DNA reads TGTGCCAGCAGTTACGGCCGCGGTCTCTCCCTTAGCAATCAGCCCCAGCATTTT. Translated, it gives CASSYGRGLSLSNQPQHF.

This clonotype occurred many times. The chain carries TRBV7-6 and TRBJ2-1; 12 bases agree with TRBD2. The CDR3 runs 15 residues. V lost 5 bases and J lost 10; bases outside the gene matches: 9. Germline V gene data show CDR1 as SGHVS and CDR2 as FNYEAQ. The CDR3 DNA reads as TGTGCCAGCAGCCCCCTAGCGGGGGGGCTAGAGGAGCAGTTCTTC. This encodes CASSPLAGGLEEQFF. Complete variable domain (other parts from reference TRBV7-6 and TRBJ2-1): GAGVSQSPRYKVTKRGQDVALRCDPISGHVSLYWYRQALGQGPEFLTYFNYEAQQDKSGLPNDRFSAERPEGSISTLTIQRTEQRDSAMYRCASSPLAGGLEEQFFGPGTRLTVL.

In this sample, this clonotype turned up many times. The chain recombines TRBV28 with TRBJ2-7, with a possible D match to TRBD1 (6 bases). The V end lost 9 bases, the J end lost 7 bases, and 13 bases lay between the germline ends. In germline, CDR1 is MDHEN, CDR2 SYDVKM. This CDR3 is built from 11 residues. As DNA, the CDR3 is TGTGCCAGTAGAGGGGGTATAGAGCAGTACTTC. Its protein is CASRGGIEQYF.

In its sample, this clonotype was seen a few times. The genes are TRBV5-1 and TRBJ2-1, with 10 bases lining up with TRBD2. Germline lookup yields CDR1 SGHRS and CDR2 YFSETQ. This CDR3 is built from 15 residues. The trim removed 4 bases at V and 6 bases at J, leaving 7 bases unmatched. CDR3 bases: TGCGCCAGCAGCGGGGGGACTAGCGTTTCCAATGAGCAGTTCTTC. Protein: CASSGGTSVSNEQFF.

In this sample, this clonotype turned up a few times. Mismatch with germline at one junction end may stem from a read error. The CDR3 DNA is TGTGCCAGCAGCCCGGGACCGGCATCGAATTTC. It codes for CASSPGPASNF. This chain connects TRBV7-9 to TRBJ1-2; weak D call: TRBD1 (5 bases). The CDR3 is 11 amino acids. Germline CDR1 is SEHNR and CDR2 is FQNEAQ (reference sequence).

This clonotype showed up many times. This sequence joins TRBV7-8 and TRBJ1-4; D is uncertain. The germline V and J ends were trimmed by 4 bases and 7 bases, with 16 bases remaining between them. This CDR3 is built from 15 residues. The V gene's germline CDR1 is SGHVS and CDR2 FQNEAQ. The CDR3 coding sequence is TGTGCCAGCAGCTCAAACCTTCCATCAGGTGAAAAACTGTTTTTT. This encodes CASSSNLPSGEKLFF. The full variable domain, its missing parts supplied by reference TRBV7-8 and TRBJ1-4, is GAGVSQSPRYKVAKRGQDVALRCDPISGHVSLFWYQQALGQGPEFLTYFQNEAQLDKSGLPSDRFFAERPEGSVSTLKIQRTQQEDSAVYLCASSSNLPSGEKLFFGSGTQLSVL.